A single sample gave rise to the 12 T cell receptor beta chains below, sequenced in a study of blood T cell repertoires in COVID-19. Using immunoSEQ multiplex PCR, the repertoire was profiled, and TCRdb retains in-frame clones only, with some absent. This sample yields 250,000 or so clones, of which more than 85% are seen a single time; roughly 4.9% belongs to the top ten. Sequenced sample: peripheral blood. Receptor source: a woman between 55 and 75 years old with COVID-19, enrolled during active disease.

The rearrangement links TRBV5-4 to TRBJ2-1; 7 bases map to TRBD1. Unmatched junction bases numbered 5, after V lost 1 base and J lost 4 bases. CDR1 and CDR2 from the germline V gene are SGHNT and YYREEE (reference sequence). The CDR3 is 15 amino acids. This chain's CDR3 is CASSLWTGGYNEQFF. CDR3 nucleotide sequence: TGTGCCAGCAGCTTGTGGACAGGAGGATACAATGAGCAGTTCTTC.

The chain uses TRBV28 and TRBJ2-1; D perhaps matches TRBD2 (6 bases). This CDR3 has 14 amino acids. Germline CDR1 reads MDHEN; CDR2 reads SYDVKM. With 8 bases removed from V and 0 bases from J, the gap between germline ends came to 11 bases. The CDR3 sequence is CASVAGLSYNEQFF. In DNA form, the CDR3 reads TGTGCCAGCGTCGCGGGACTCTCCTACAATGAGCAGTTCTTC.

V and J are TRBV4-3 and TRBJ2-1; 9 nucleotides align to TRBD2. The germline CDR1 and CDR2 sequences are LGHNA and YSLEER. This CDR3 is built from 16 residues. J lost 3 bases, V lost 4 bases, and 7 bases had no gene match. CDR3 coding DNA: TGCGCCAGCAGCCGGCAGGTAGCGGGAGACTACAATGAGCAGTTCTTC. Protein: CASSRQVAGDYNEQFF.

J is TRBJ2-2 and V is TRBV6-5; D might be TRBD1 (6 bases). CDR1 is MNHEY and CDR2 is SVGAGI in the germline V gene. The CDR3 has 14 amino acids. V dropped 8 bases and J dropped 6 bases, with 16 bases sitting between them. For the CDR3, the DNA is TGTGCCAGCGCCCCTGGGGGCAGATCCGGGGAGCTGTTTTTT. Protein product: CASAPGGRSGELFF.

This chain uses TRBV11-2 with TRBJ2-5; D might be TRBD1 (5 bases). Germline assignment: CDR1 SGHAT and CDR2 FQNNGV. Trimming shortened V by 1 base and J by 7 bases, and 16 bases separated the two germline ends. This CDR3 comprises 15 residues. The CDR3 DNA sequence: TGTGCCAGCAGCTTAGCAAGGGCGTGGCAGGGGACCCAGTACTTC. Its protein is CASSLARAWQGTQYF.

The V gene is TRBV6-5, the J gene TRBJ1-2, with 9 bases fitting TRBD1. The CDR3 covers 13 residues. Germline CDR1 reads MNHEY; CDR2 reads SVGAGI. Trimming took 6 bases from V and 5 from J; bases not matched to a gene: 4. CDR3 sequence: CASRGTGYYGYTF. CDR3 in DNA: TGTGCCAGCAGGGGGACAGGGTATTATGGCTACACCTTC.

The rearrangement joins TRBV30 to TRBJ1-1; D is unclear. This CDR3 comprises 14 residues. Trimming stripped 4 bases from V and 2 bases from J, with 14 bases between. Germline loops: CDR1 GTSNPN, CDR2 SVGIG (reference sequence). The CDR3 nucleotides are TGTGCCTGGATCCCGAGGATAAATAACACTGAAGCTTTCTTT. This sequence encodes CAWIPRINNTEAFF. Full variable domain (outside the CDR3, taken from reference TRBV30 and TRBJ1-1): SQTIHQWPATLVQPVGSPLSLECTVEGTSNPNLYWYRQAAGRGLQLLFYSVGIGQISSEVPQNLSASRPQDRQFILSSKKLLLSDSGFYLCAWIPRINNTEAFFGQGTRLTVV.

The chain couples TRBV7-6 to TRBJ1-5; a weak D match, TRBD1 (5 bases). This CDR3 spans 13 amino acids. Trimming stripped 0 bases from V and 11 bases from J, with 11 bases between. Germline V gene data show CDR1 as SGHVS and CDR2 as FNYEAQ. This CDR3 is CASSLAGGGSQHF. CDR3 bases: TGTGCCAGCAGCTTAGCGGGGGGTGGGTCCCAGCATTTT.

This clone was seen more than once but under ten times. This chain connects TRBV3-1 (or the pseudogene TRBV3-2) to TRBJ2-7; 8 bases are a match to TRBD1. The CDR3 spans 16 residues. V shed 3 bases, J shed 5 bases, and the junction held 12 bases outside the gene matches. CDR1 and CDR2 (germline): LGHDT, YNNKEL (reference sequence). The CDR3 DNA reads as TGTGCCAGCAGCCAGCTCGACAGGGGTGGTCAAGACGAGCAGTACTTC. Protein product: CASSQLDRGGQDEQYF.

This clone was recorded once. The CDR3 DNA reads TGCGCCAGCAGCTTGGTTCCGGGAGCAACCTACAATGAGCAGTTCTTC. This sequence encodes CASSLVPGATYNEQFF. V is TRBV5-1 and J is TRBJ2-1, with TRBD2 as a possible D gene (6 bases). Germline CDR1 SGHRS, CDR2 YFSETQ. With 0 bases removed from V and 2 bases from J, the gap between germline ends came to 12 bases. There are 16 residues in the CDR3.

The chain joins TRBV5-1 to TRBJ1-1; 7 bases fit TRBD1. J gave up 1 base and V 0 bases, and 6 bases lay outside the gene matches. Germline V gene data show CDR1 as SGHRS and CDR2 as YFSETQ. This CDR3 spans 16 amino acids. This CDR3 is CASSLEPTGTNTEAFF. The CDR3 nucleotides read TGCGCCAGCAGCTTGGAACCGACAGGGACGAACACTGAAGCTTTCTTT.

The chain employs TRBV7-2 and TRBJ2-7, with 11 bases matching TRBD2. This CDR3 has 14 residues. V shed 5 bases, J shed 5 bases, and the junction held 5 bases outside the gene matches. Germline assignment: CDR1 SGHTA and CDR2 FQGNSA. The CDR3 region is CASSLSGRDHEQYF. The CDR3 DNA sequence: TGTGCCAGCAGCCTTAGCGGGAGGGACCACGAGCAGTACTTC.